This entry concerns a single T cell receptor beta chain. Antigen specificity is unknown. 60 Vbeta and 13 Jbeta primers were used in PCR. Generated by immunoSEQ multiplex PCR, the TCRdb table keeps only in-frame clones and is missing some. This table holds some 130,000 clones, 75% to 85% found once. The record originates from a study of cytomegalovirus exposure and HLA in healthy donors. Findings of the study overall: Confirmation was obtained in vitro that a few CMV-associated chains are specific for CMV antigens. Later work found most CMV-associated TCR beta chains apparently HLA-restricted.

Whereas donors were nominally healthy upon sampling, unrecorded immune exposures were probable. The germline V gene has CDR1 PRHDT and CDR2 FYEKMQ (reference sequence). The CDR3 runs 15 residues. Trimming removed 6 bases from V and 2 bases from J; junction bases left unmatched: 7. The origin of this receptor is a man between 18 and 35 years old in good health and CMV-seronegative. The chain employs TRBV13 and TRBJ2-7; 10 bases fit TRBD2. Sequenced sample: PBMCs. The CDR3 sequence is CASRGLAGDTYEQYF. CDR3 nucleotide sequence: TGTGCCAGCAGGGGGCTAGCGGGAGATACCTACGAGCAGTACTTC.